The clone carrying this T cell receptor beta chain was found a few times. Its antigen is undetermined. The data are from a study of resident and recirculating memory T cells in vitiligo. Turning to the study itself: Shave-biopsy epidermis from lesional and nonlesional skin was sequenced alongside PBMCs.

Confetti depigmentation, marking active vitiligo, was absent in these patients. No vitiligo treatment was given during the prior three months. Sequencing was performed with immunoSEQ multiplex PCR; in TCRdb, only in-frame clones are kept and a portion is missing. The sample records roughly 40,000 clones, around 90% being singletons. V was clipped by 0 bases and J by 7 bases; unmatched bases: 5. This CDR3 contains 13 residues. Germline lookup yields CDR1 GTSNPN and CDR2 SVGIG (reference sequence). Study-wide results and limits: TCR sequences were not conserved across biopsy sites or patients.

The specimen sequenced was blood. This rearrangement joins TRBV30 to TRBJ2-7; 8 bases agree with TRBD1. The sequence came from a male donor with vitiligo. CDR3 loop: CAWSVTGGWEQYF. CDR3 DNA sequence: TGTGCCTGGAGTGTAACAGGGGGTTGGGAGCAGTACTTC.